These 3 T cell receptor beta chains share one sample of origin, sequenced in a study of T cell responses to AZD1222 COVID-19 vaccine. Profiling relied on immunoSEQ multiplex PCR, and the TCRdb table lists in-frame clones only, not all of them. The sample consists of over 150,000 clones, about 88% of them appearing once. Sequenced material: peripheral blood, taken on day 0 of AZD1222 vaccination. These receptors were obtained from an adult in good health.

The chain joins TRBV5-6 to TRBJ2-7; D uncertain. Trimming pared 0 bases from V and 2 bases from J, leaving 15 bases between. The CDR3 has 16 residues. CDR1 is SGHDT and CDR2 is YYEEEE in the germline V gene. The CDR3 bases are TGTGCCAGCAGCTTGGATCCTGCAACGACTGCCTACGAGCAGTACTTC. Protein: CASSLDPATTAYEQYF.

The V call is TRBV9, the J call TRBJ1-2; D is ambiguous. CDR3 size: 15 residues. Trimming pared 4 bases from V and 3 bases from J, leaving 16 bases between. The V gene's germline CDR1 is SGDLS and CDR2 YYNGEE. The CDR3 sequence: CASSRTTTLHYGYTF. The CDR3 coding sequence is TGTGCCAGCAGCCGGACCACGACTCTCCACTATGGCTACACCTTC.

The V call is TRBV7-9, the J call TRBJ1-3; no firm D call. Germline CDR1 and CDR2: SEHNR and FQNEAQ (reference sequence). With 1 base removed from V and 3 bases from J, the gap between germline ends came to 10 bases. The CDR3 runs to 15 residues. The CDR3 sequence is CASSLDPGGGNTIYF. CDR3 DNA sequence: TGTGCCAGCAGCTTAGACCCGGGAGGTGGAAACACCATATATTTT.